This T cell receptor beta chain appears in the sequencing data of a study of identical twins. This CDR3 has 15 residues. CDR1 and CDR2 from the germline V gene are DFQATT and SNEGSKA (reference sequence). V was cut by 3 bases and J by 7 bases, with 18 bases left in between. TCRdb processed the 5' RACE reads anew with MiXCR; each CDR3 protein has one entry. The sample carries around 570,000 distinct CDR3 sequences, around a tenth recorded once. The same data also contributed to another study, on yellow fever vaccine responses in identical twins.

This chain links TRBV20-1 with TRBJ2-2; the D gene could be TRBD1 or TRBD2 (5 bases each). The receptor comes from a woman aged 18 to 35 in good health. The source material was PBMCs. For the CDR3, the DNA is TGCAGTGCTAGTCTTTCGGGACCCTACAGCGGGGAGCTGTTTTTT. Its protein is CSASLSGPYSGELFF.